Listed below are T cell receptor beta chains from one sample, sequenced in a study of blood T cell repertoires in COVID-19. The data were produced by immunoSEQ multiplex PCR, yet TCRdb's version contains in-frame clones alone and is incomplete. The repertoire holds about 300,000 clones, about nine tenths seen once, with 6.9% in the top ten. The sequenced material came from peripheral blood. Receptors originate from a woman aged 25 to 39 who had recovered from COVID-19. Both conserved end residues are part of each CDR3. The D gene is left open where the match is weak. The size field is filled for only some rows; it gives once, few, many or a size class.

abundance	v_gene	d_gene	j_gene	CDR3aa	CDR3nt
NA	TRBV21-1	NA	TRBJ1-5	CASSSQQPQHF	TGTGCCAGCAGCAGTCAACAGCCCCAGCATTTT
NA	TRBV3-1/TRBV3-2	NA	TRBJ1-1	CASSQGGDTEAFF	TGTGCCAGCAGCCAAGGGGGGGACACTGAAGCTTTCTTT
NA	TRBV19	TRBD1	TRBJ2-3	CASTPTGITDTQYF	TGTGCCAGTACCCCGACAGGGATCACAGATACGCAGTATTTT
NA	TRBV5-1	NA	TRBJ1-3	CASSLAGTGNTIYF	TGCGCCAGCAGCCTGGCAGGGACTGGAAACACCATATATTTT
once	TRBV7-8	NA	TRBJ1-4	CASSTRTEGEKLFF	TGTGCCAGCAGCACACGGACGGAGGGGGAAAAACTGTTTTTT
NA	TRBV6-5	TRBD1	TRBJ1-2	CASRVTGAHGYTF	TGTGCCAGCAGAGTGACAGGGGCCCATGGCTACACCTTC
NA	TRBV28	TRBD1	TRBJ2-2	CATRTGGYTGELFF	TGTGCCACCCGGACAGGGGGATACACCGGGGAGCTGTTTTTT
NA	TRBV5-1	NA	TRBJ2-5	CASTSGRASYQETQYF	TGCGCCAGCACCTCTGGCAGGGCCTCTTACCAAGAGACCCAGTACTTC
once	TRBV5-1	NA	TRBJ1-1	CASSLDGRGGGEAFF	TGCGCCAGCAGCTTGGATGGCAGGGGTGGAGGTGAAGCTTTCTTT
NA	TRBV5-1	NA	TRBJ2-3	CASSLELQASTDTQYF	TGCGCCAGCAGCTTGGAACTCCAGGCTAGCACAGATACGCAGTATTTT
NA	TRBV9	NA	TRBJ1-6	CASSPLADIYNSPLHF	TGTGCCAGCAGCCCCCTTGCCGACATTTACAATTCACCCCTCCACTTT
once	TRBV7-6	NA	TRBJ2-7	CASSQPYSLLYEQYF	TGTGCCAGCAGCCAGCCATACAGTCTCTTATACGAGCAGTACTTC
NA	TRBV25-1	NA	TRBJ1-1	CASSPAGHTEAFF	TGTGCCAGCAGTCCCGCGGGCCACACTGAAGCTTTCTTT
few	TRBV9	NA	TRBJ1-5	CASSVFRGESNQPQHF	TGTGCCAGCAGCGTGTTTAGGGGCGAGAGCAATCAGCCCCAGCATTTT
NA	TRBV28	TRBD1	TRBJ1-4	CASSPPDRVYEKLFF	TGTGCCAGCAGTCCCCCAGACAGGGTGTATGAAAAACTGTTTTTT
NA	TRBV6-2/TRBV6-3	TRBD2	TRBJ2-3	CASSYPRTSGGPTDTQYF	TGTGCCAGCAGTTACCCAAGGACTAGCGGGGGCCCCACAGATACGCAGTATTTT
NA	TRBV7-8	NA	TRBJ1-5	CASSLFYFDQPQHF	TGTGCCAGCAGCTTATTCTACTTCGATCAGCCCCAGCATTTT
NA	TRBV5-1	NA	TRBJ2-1	CASSAQPFGGHEQFF	TGCGCCAGCAGCGCCCAGCCTTTCGGGGGACATGAGCAGTTCTTC
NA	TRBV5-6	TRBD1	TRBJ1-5	CASSQGQGSASNQPQHF	TGTGCCAGCAGCCAGGGACAGGGTTCCGCGAGCAATCAGCCCCAGCATTTT
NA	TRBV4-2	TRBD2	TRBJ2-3	CASSYGPGGGTDTQYF	TGTGCCAGCAGCTACGGCCCGGGGGGAGGTACAGATACGCAGTATTTT
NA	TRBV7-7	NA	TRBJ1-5	CASSSRGMDQPQHF	TGTGCCAGCAGCAGCAGGGGCATGGATCAGCCCCAGCATTTT
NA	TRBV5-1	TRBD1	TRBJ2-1	CASSLGTGGYNEQFF	TGCGCCAGCAGCCTCGGGACAGGGGGCTACAATGAGCAGTTCTTC
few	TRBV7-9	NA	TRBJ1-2	CASSYSNLANYGYTF	TGTGCCAGCAGCTATTCCAACTTAGCTAACTATGGCTACACCTTC
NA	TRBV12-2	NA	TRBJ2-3	CASRLLAGVRTDTQYF	TGTGCAAGTCGGTTACTAGCGGGGGTTCGCACAGATACGCAGTATTTT
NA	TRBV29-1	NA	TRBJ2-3	CSVGGGGASADTQYF	TGCAGCGTTGGCGGTGGGGGGGCCTCGGCGGATACGCAGTATTTT
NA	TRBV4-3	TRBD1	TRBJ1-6	CASSQDLEDRATMSSYNSPLHF	TGCGCCAGCAGCCAAGATCTTGAGGACAGGGCGACGATGAGCTCCTATAATTCACCCCTCCACTTT
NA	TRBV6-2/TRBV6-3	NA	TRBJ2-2	CASSGLAANTGELFF	TGTGCCAGCAGTGGGTTAGCAGCGAACACCGGGGAGCTGTTTTTT
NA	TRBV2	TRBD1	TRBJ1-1	CASSGQGLVTEAFF	TGTGCCAGCAGTGGACAGGGGTTAGTCACTGAAGCTTTCTTT
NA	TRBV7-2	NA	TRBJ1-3	CASTSGRGSGNTIYF	TGTGCCAGCACCTCTGGCAGGGGCTCTGGAAACACCATATATTTT
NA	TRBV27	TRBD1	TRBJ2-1	CASSTWDRRLNYNEQFF	TGTGCCAGCAGTACATGGGACAGGCGGCTTAATTACAATGAGCAGTTCTTC
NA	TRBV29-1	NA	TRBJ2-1	CSVVLFKSSYNEQFF	TGCAGCGTTGTTCTCTTTAAGAGCTCCTACAATGAGCAGTTCTTC
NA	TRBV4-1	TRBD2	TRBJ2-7	CASSQETSGTYEQYF	TGCGCCAGCAGCCAAGAGACTAGCGGGACCTACGAGCAGTACTTC
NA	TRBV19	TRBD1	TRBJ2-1	CASQHRDSYNEQFF	TGTGCCAGTCAACACCGGGACAGCTACAATGAGCAGTTCTTC
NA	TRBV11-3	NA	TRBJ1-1	CASSATRGTEAFF	TGTGCCAGCTCAGCGACTAGGGGCACTGAAGCTTTCTTT
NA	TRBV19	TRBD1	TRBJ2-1	CASSRDSSSYNEQFF	TGTGCCAGTAGCCGGGACAGCAGCTCCTACAATGAGCAGTTCTTC
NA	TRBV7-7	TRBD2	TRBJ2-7	CASSVGPGGAYEQYF	TGTGCCAGCAGCGTAGGCCCGGGGGGAGCCTACGAGCAGTACTTC
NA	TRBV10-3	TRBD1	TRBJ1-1	CAISEDRGHEAFF	TGTGCCATCAGTGAAGACAGGGGGCATGAAGCTTTCTTT
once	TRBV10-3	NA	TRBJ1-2	CATDTSSDYGYTF	TGTGCCACCGACACATCTTCGGACTATGGCTACACCTTC
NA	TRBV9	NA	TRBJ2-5	CASSARLAGETQYF	TGTGCCAGCAGCGCCAGGTTGGCGGGGGAGACCCAGTACTTC
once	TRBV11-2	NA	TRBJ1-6	CASSSLLDYAYNSPLHF	TGTGCCAGCAGCTCTCTACTCGACTATGCGTATAATTCACCCCTCCACTTT
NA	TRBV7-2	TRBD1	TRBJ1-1	CASSQDRVNTEAFF	TGTGCCAGCAGCCAAGACAGGGTAAACACTGAAGCTTTCTTT
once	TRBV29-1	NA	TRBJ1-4	CSVLGQGGEKLFF	TGCAGCGTTCTTGGGCAGGGCGGTGAAAAACTGTTTTTT
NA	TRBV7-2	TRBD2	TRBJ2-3	CASSLTSGAFTDTQYF	TGTGCCAGCAGCTTGACTAGCGGGGCCTTCACAGATACGCAGTATTTT
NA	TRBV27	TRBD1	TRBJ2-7	CASTHRDRGPYEQYF	TGTGCCAGCACCCACCGGGACAGGGGGCCCTACGAGCAGTACTTC
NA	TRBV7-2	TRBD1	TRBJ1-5	CASSVGTGGRQPQHF	TGTGCCAGCAGCGTCGGGACAGGGGGGAGGCAGCCCCAGCATTTT
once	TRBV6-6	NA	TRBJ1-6	CASRLGQIYNSPLHF	TGTGCCAGCAGGCTCGGACAGATCTATAATTCACCCCTCCACTTT
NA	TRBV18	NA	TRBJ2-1	CASSPLSVWRVEQFF	TGTGCCAGCTCACCCCTGTCCGTATGGCGGGTCGAGCAGTTCTTC
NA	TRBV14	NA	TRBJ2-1	CASSRRGNIAHEQFF	TGTGCCAGCAGCCGCCGGGGTAATATAGCCCATGAGCAGTTCTTC
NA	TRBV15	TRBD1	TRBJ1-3	CATSSRQGTGNTIYF	TGTGCCACCAGCAGTCGACAGGGAACTGGAAACACCATATATTTT
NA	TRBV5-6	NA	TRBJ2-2	CASSSPYPRTGELFF	TGTGCCAGCAGCTCTCCTTACCCGAGAACCGGGGAGCTGTTTTTT
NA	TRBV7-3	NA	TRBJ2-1	CASSRDNEQFF	TGTGCCAGCAGTCGCGACAATGAGCAGTTCTTC
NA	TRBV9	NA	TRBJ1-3	CASSVPQEEGSGNTIYF	TGTGCCAGCAGCGTGCCGCAGGAAGAGGGCTCTGGAAACACCATATATTTT
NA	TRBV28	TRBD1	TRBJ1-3	CASSLDGDRGLSPGNTIYF	TGTGCCAGCAGTTTAGACGGGGACAGGGGGTTGAGTCCTGGAAACACCATATATTTT